This note documents a single T cell receptor (beta chain) sequence. Its target is not known. The protocol was immunoSEQ multiplex PCR, while the TCRdb copy is restricted to in-frame clones and leaves out a portion. In the table there are about 97,000 clones, around nine tenths of which are singletons. The record originates from a study of T cell responses to AZD1222 COVID-19 vaccine. CDR1 SGHTA and CDR2 FQGNSA come from the germline V gene. This CDR3 has 14 residues. V gave up 1 base and J gave up 0 bases, with 5 bases separating them. Points from the study as a whole: At baseline, seropositivity was found in only five or six AZD1222 recipients.

Sequenced material: peripheral blood, taken on day 0 of AZD1222 vaccination. The chain couples TRBV7-2 to TRBJ2-3; D unclear. The origin of this receptor is an adult in good health. This chain's CDR3 is CASSLVPSTDTQYF. Written as DNA, the CDR3 is TGTGCCAGCAGCTTAGTCCCTAGCACAGATACGCAGTATTTT.